The sequence of this T cell receptor (beta chain) was determined in a study of sequential checkpoint blockade in melanoma. Overall study: Both treatment sequences were followed by maintenance nivolumab.

This CDR3 has 16 amino acids. Germline CDR1 is SGHAT and CDR2 is FQNNGV. Trimming removed 4 bases from V and 1 base from J, with 17 bases in between. Noted treatment: randomized to nivolumab then ipilimumab (arm A) or the reverse (arm B). Assay used: immunoSEQ multiplex PCR; TCRdb lists only in-frame clones, some missing. Among around 39,000 clones listed, just under 85% were seen once. This material consisted of CD8+ T cells sorted from blood (inferred from file names), taken from a patient given nivolumab and ipilimumab in sequence. The receptor was isolated from a human donor with melanoma. The chain combines TRBV11-2 with TRBJ2-7, with a weak D call TRBD1 (6 bases). The CDR3 sequence is CASSSSLGQGSYEQYF. CDR3 in DNA: TGTGCCAGCAGCTCCTCCCTGGGGCAGGGGTCCTACGAGCAGTACTTC.